These 5 T cell receptor beta chains were sequenced from one sample in a study of regulatory T cells in long-lasting Graves disease. The TCR beta library used iRepertoire HTBI primers with Arm-PCR amplification of CDR3. TCRdb itself ran the multiplex PCR reads through MiXCR, one entry per CDR3 protein. The sample has about 620,000 distinct CDR3 sequences, approximately 15% seen once. Stated time point: newly diagnosed GD, antithyroid drugs for less than 3 months. RNA from PBMCs was the source of the TCR library. A further study also used this sample, focusing on T cells in Graves' hyperthyroidism and ophthalmopathy.

The sample in question was peripheral blood mononuclear cells (PBMCs), obtained at new diagnosis, from a patient treated with antithyroid drugs. The receptors were sampled from a woman in her twenties or thirties with Graves disease.

This clonotype was counted many times. The V call is TRBV28, the J call TRBJ2-7; no clear D. This CDR3 comprises 13 residues. In germline, CDR1 is MDHEN, CDR2 SYDVKM. Trimming removed 1 base at V and 6 bases at J, with 10 bases between. The CDR3 sequence: CASSLSPGLEQYF. CDR3 coding DNA: TGTGCCAGCAGTTTATCCCCAGGCCTCGAGCAGTACTTC.

This clonotype has more than one count but fewer than ten. The chain is built from TRBV20-1 and TRBJ2-5; D is possibly TRBD1 (5 bases). Germline lookup yields CDR1 DFQATT and CDR2 SNEGSKA (reference sequence). The CDR3 sequence is 13 residues long. V dropped 0 bases and J dropped 6 bases, with 11 bases sitting between them. CDR3 in amino acids: CSAREGAGKTQYF. The CDR3 DNA sequence: TGCAGTGCTAGAGAAGGGGCTGGGAAGACCCAGTACTTC.

This clonotype was observed many times. This chain joins TRBV3-1 and TRBJ2-5; D is unresolved. The CDR3 is 16 residues long. Trimming shortened V by 2 bases and J by 1 base, and 14 bases separated the two germline ends. The germline CDR1 and CDR2 sequences are LGHDT and YNNKEL (reference sequence). CDR3 DNA: TGTGCCAGCAGCCAAACGGGTTCGCGACTCCAAGAGACCCAGTACTTC. This encodes CASSQTGSRLQETQYF.

This clonotype was observed at least ten times. The chain joins TRBV28 to TRBJ1-5; the D gene is possibly TRBD1 (5 bases). The CDR3 loop spans 13 amino acids. CDR1 is MDHEN and CDR2 is SYDVKM in the germline V gene. Trimming shortened V by 10 bases and J by 1 base, and 11 bases separated the two germline ends. DNA of the CDR3: TGTGCCATCACAAGACAGAGCAATCAGCCCCAGCATTTT. Protein sequence: CAITRQSNQPQHF.

There are a few counts of this clonotype. V gene TRBV27 combines with J gene TRBJ1-1, with D perhaps TRBD1 (5 bases). The CDR3 is 14 amino acids. The V gene lost 2 bases and the J gene lost 8 bases, with 15 bases spanning the gap. The germline CDR1 and CDR2 sequences are MNHEY and SMNVEV (reference sequence). CDR3 residues: CASSLPGRFQEAFF. Here the CDR3 DNA reads TGTGCCAGCAGTTTACCAGGGAGGTTTCAAGAAGCTTTCTTT.